This T cell receptor beta chain was identified in a study of blood T cell repertoires in COVID-19. Turning to the study itself: PBMCs, B-cell-depleted T cells, or T cells were the source of the cDNA or gDNA that made up the material.

The protocol was immunoSEQ multiplex PCR, while the TCRdb copy is restricted to in-frame clones and leaves out a portion. The sample includes just over 350,000 clones, 70% to 90% of them seen just once. The CDR3 sequence is 15 residues long. The V and J ends lost 1 base and 1 base respectively, with 9 bases between them. Germline assignment: CDR1 KGHDR and CDR2 SFDVKD. V is TRBV24-1 and J is TRBJ1-1; D is undetermined. Source material: peripheral blood. This TCR came from a woman aged 55-69 years with COVID-19, enrolled during active disease. CDR3: CATSDFSRPNTEAFF. The DNA for the CDR3 is TGTGCCACCAGTGATTTTTCCAGGCCGAACACTGAAGCTTTCTTT.